This T cell receptor beta chain was retrieved from a study of blood T cell repertoires in COVID-19 (dated by TCRdb to about 2020). The study in broad terms: Samples from collaborators originated in the United States, Italy and Spain and spanned both the acute and convalescent phases of COVID-19. Where available, HLA class I and class II types were taken from metadata supplied by the sample provider and were not determined by assay-based typing. The prospective study material was composed of cDNA or gDNA derived from T cells, B-cell-depleted T cells, or PBMCs. The dataset comprised deeply sampled blood TCRbeta repertoires from subjects exposed to, actively infected with, or recovered from COVID-19. The sample metadata nearly always contained a de-identified subject ID, COVID-19 status, age in years and sex. The samples were drawn from two sources: the first 160 participants of the ongoing ImmuneRACE study, and over 950 subjects contributed by 6 global collaborators. The repertoires were made available in a free public database intended to serve as a resource for research on the immune response to SARS-CoV-2. Study-wide conclusions, independent of this receptor: Clinical and demographic metadata were provided uncurated, with the amount varying by source and participant.

Turning to this clone: Its antigen is unknown. No clone much larger than this one lies a single base away; base qualities are absent.

TCRbeta CDR3 regions were amplified from genomic DNA using the immunoSEQ Assay, a bias-controlled multiplex PCR. In the source study's methods: The number of nucleated cells in each sample was estimated by amplification of reference gene primers within the assay. To quantify the absolute abundance of each unique TCRbeta CDR3 rearrangement, sequence reads were collapsed and filtered. For each sample, productive Simpson clonality was calculated by taking the square root of Simpson's diversity index across productive rearrangements. The source is immuneACCESS, and TCRdb retained only in-frame sequences with V and J called. Part of the clones is not carried over; for the studies checked, unresolved V genes explain less than half of this, and the remainder is unexplained. Clone size and the V and J calls come from that table; the DNA yielded D and trimming. For this sample the table gives about 51,000 clones, of which about 86% were detected only once. Of the sample, about 4% is held by the ten largest clones.

Each collaborating institution followed its own protocols to collect whole blood in K2EDTA tubes. For TCRbeta analysis, collaborators shipped samples as frozen whole blood, isolated PBMCs, or DNA extracted from either of those sample types. Taken from the germline V gene, the CDR1 and CDR2 loops are MGHRA and YSYEKL. V sheds 4 bases and J sheds 3 bases, leaving 25 bases between their ends. The CDR3 sequence holds 18 residues, the cysteine and phenylalanine included. Here the CDR3 DNA is all that survives: 54 bases in frame from base 1. The sample comprised peripheral blood. The chain couples TRBV4-1 to TRBJ2-7; TRBD2 could be the D gene, as 5 bases match. This clonotype was obtained from an elderly man with active COVID-19. The nucleotide sequence reads TGCGCCAGCAGCCCCCTTTTTTCGGTAGGGAGAGGCGGCTACGAGCAGTACTTC. This is translated as CASSPLFSVGRGGYEQYF.